This entry is about one T cell receptor beta chain. The antigen is undetermined. Clones were read by immunoSEQ multiplex PCR, and TCRdb kept only the in-frame ones, dropping some. The sample has 90,000 to 130,000 clones, around 85% seen once. This sample was taken from a study of cytomegalovirus exposure and HLA in healthy donors. Trimming left V 5 bases short and J 7 bases short, with 23 bases between. Germline V gene lookup returns CDR1 SNHLY and CDR2 FYNNEI. The CDR3 covers 16 residues. The study's findings and limits: Associated with cytomegalovirus, according to the listing, were around 170 TCR beta chains. High specificity and sensitivity for cytomegalovirus status were reported for the classifier. In vitro data verified a few CMV-associated chains as specific for CMV antigens.

The clonotype originates from a woman younger than 35 in good health and CMV-seronegative. The gene calls are TRBV2 and TRBJ1-2; no reliable D call. Material for sequencing was PBMCs. CDR3 bases: TGTGCCAGCAGTCCCACCATCGAAGGGAGCCTAGGTGGCTACACCTTC. This gives the protein CASSPTIEGSLGGYTF.